This record looks at one T cell receptor (beta chain) sequence and its context. The record originates from a study of T cell changes during pregnancy in multiple sclerosis. Measured with immunoSEQ multiplex PCR; TCRdb has only the in-frame clones, and not every one. In the table there are more than 30,000 clones, under 95% of which are singletons. The input for sequencing was CD4+ T cells from peripheral blood mononuclear cells, taken in the third trimester of pregnancy. The source is a female donor in good health, enrolled as a control in a pregnancy study.

The CDR3 nucleotides are TGTGCCTGGAGGGGCAGTCACTACGAGCAGTACTTC. Protein sequence: CAWRGSHYEQYF. The V and J genes are TRBV30 and TRBJ2-7; D not certain. This CDR3 is 12 amino acids long. Looked up from germline, CDR1 is GTSNPN and CDR2 is SVGIG (reference sequence). V was shortened by 3 bases and J by 3 bases, with 9 bases between the two germline ends.